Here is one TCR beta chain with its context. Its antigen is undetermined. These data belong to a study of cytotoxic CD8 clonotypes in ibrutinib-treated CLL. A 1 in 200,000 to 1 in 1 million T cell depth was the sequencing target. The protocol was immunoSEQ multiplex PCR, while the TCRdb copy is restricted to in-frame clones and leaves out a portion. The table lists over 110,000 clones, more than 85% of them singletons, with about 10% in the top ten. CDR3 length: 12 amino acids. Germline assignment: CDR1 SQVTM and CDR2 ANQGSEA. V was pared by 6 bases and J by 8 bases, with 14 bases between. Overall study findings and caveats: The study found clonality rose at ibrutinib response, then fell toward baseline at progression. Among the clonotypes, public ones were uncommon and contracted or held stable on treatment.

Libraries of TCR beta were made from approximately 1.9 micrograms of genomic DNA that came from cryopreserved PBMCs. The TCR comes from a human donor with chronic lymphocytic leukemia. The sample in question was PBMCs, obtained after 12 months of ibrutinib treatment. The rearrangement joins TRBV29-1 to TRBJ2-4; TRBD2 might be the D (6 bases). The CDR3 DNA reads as TGCAGCGTACGCGGCAGGGAGGACATTCAGTACTTC. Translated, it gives CSVRGREDIQYF.